The 19 T cell receptor beta chains below come from one sample, sequenced in a study of PD-1 blockade in classical Hodgkin lymphoma. Data came from immunoSEQ multiplex PCR; TCRdb stores just in-frame clones and leaves some out. The sample consists of 110,000 or so clones, roughly 89% of them appearing once. The time point here: cycle 4 day 1 (C4D1), after 6 weeks of nivolumab. Relapse was seen in all patients after autologous stem cell transplantation, and brentuximab vedotin exposure was variable. The source material was peripheral blood mononuclear cells (PBMCs), sampled before the fourth cycle of nivolumab. These receptors were taken from a human donor with classical Hodgkin lymphoma.

The chain has TRBV7-2 and TRBJ2-7; D might be TRBD1 (5 bases). This CDR3 comprises 13 residues. The germline V gene encodes CDR1 SGHTA and CDR2 FQGNSA. With 5 bases removed from V and 12 bases from J, the gap between germline ends came to 20 bases. CDR3 in amino acids: CASSPRTPPRWYF. The CDR3 coding sequence is TGTGCCAGCAGCCCTCGGACACCTCCCCGGTGGTACTTC.

The V gene is TRBV28, the J gene TRBJ1-5; D is undetermined. V was shortened by 6 bases and J by 3 bases, with 3 bases between the two germline ends. Germline V gene data show CDR1 as MDHEN and CDR2 as SYDVKM. This CDR3 contains 11 residues. CDR3 coding DNA: TGTGCCAGCAGGGACAATCAGCCCCAGCATTTT. This translates into CASRDNQPQHF. Filled out from reference TRBV28 and TRBJ1-5, the complete variable domain reads DVKVTQSSRYLVKRTGEKVFLECVQDMDHENMFWYRQDPGLGLRLIYFSYDVKMKEKGDIPEGYSVSREKKERFSLILESASTNQTSMYLCASRDNQPQHFGDGTRLSIL.

This rearrangement joins TRBV7-9 to TRBJ1-2; D gene unclear. The V gene lost 1 base and the J gene lost 7 bases, with 7 bases spanning the gap. The CDR3 totals 12 residues. Germline assignment: CDR1 SEHNR and CDR2 FQNEAQ (reference sequence). The DNA of the CDR3 is TGTGCCAGCAGCTTAGACCTGAGTGGCTACACCTTC. The encoded protein is CASSLDLSGYTF.

The V call is TRBV11-1, the J call TRBJ1-1; D is undetermined. CDR3 length: 15 amino acids. Germline V gene data show CDR1 as SGHAT and CDR2 as FQDESV (reference sequence). Between the trimmed V and J ends, which lost 1 base and 0 bases, there was a span of 9 bases. For the CDR3, the DNA is TGTGCCAGCAGCTTAGTTCTGGGTTTGAACACTGAAGCTTTCTTT. Its translation is CASSLVLGLNTEAFF.

V is TRBV13 and J is TRBJ2-7; D uncertain. V shed 5 bases and J shed 3 bases, with 14 bases lying between them. Looked up from germline, CDR1 is PRHDT and CDR2 is FYEKMQ (reference sequence). The CDR3 consists of 14 residues. The CDR3 spells CASSVRGGDYEQYF. The CDR3 nucleotides read TGTGCCAGCAGCGTCCGAGGTGGGGACTACGAGCAGTACTTC.

The chain uses TRBV19 and TRBJ1-1; D perhaps matches TRBD1 (6 bases). The CDR3 totals 14 residues. V shed 3 bases and J shed 1 base, with 9 bases lying between them. Germline assignment: CDR1 LNHDA and CDR2 SQIVND (reference sequence). The CDR3, as DNA: TGTGCCAGTAGTATCGGAGGGGGGAACACTGAAGCTTTCTTT. Translation gives CASSIGGGNTEAFF.

This clone came up once. The chain carries TRBV29-1 and TRBJ2-1; TRBD2 might be the D (6 bases). V was trimmed by 7 bases and J by 5 bases, leaving 15 bases between them. Germline V gives CDR1 SQVTM, CDR2 ANQGSEA. The CDR3 runs to 13 residues. Written as DNA, the CDR3 is TGCAGCGCCGAGGGGCTAGCGAACAATGAGCAGTTCTTC. Translation gives CSAEGLANNEQFF.

The rearrangement links TRBV27 to TRBJ2-1; TRBD2 matches 10 bases. With 6 bases clipped from V and 9 bases from J, the junction kept 14 bases outside the gene matches. Germline-derived CDR1 and CDR2 are MNHEY and SMNVEV (reference sequence). CDR3 length: 16 amino acids. The chain's CDR3 is CASSPSLAGVVREQFF. CDR3 in DNA: TGTGCCAGCAGCCCCTCGCTAGCGGGAGTCGTTCGTGAGCAGTTCTTC.

The chain is built from TRBV4-1 and TRBJ2-1; no firm D call. Germline V gene lookup returns CDR1 MGHRA and CDR2 YSYEKL. Between the trimmed V and J ends, which lost 4 bases and 0 bases, there was a span of 13 bases. The CDR3 covers 16 residues. The CDR3 loop reads CASSPSLPSSYNEQFF. CDR3 sequence (DNA): TGCGCCAGCAGCCCCTCACTCCCAAGCTCCTACAATGAGCAGTTCTTC.

This chain joins TRBV6-1 and TRBJ2-3, with 9 nucleotides matching TRBD2. CDR3 length: 16 residues. Germline V gives CDR1 MNHNS, CDR2 SASEGT. V gave up 1 base and J gave up 1 base; unmatched junction bases: 3. The CDR3 protein is CASSEVASGGTDTQYF. Written as DNA, the CDR3 is TGTGCCAGCAGTGAAGTGGCTAGCGGGGGCACAGATACGCAGTATTTT.

The chain joins TRBV21-1 to TRBJ2-7. TRBV21-1 is noted as a pseudogene. The CDR3 sequence is 14 residues long. The CDR3 sequence: CASSKNGISYEQYF. As DNA, the CDR3 is TGTGCCAGCAGCAAAAACGGAATTTCCTACGAGCAGTACTTC.

This clone was recorded once. The chain uses TRBV4-1 and TRBJ2-7, with D possibly being TRBD1 or TRBD2 (5 bases each). CDR3 length equals 13 residues. From germline, CDR1 is MGHRA and CDR2 YSYEKL. V shed 5 bases and J shed 3 bases, with 11 bases lying between them. The CDR3 loop is CASSKGPYYEQYF. DNA of the CDR3: TGCGCCAGCAGCAAGGGACCGTACTACGAGCAGTACTTC.

Remarks on this clone: The same CDR3 is also encoded by other DNA sequences in this sample. The chain combines TRBV5-6 with TRBJ2-7; no reliable D call. Trimming pared 0 bases from V and 2 bases from J, leaving 3 bases between. The CDR3 runs to 12 residues. Per the germline V gene, CDR1 is SGHDT and CDR2 is YYEEEE. CDR3: CASSLGTYEQYF. CDR3 sequence (DNA): TGTGCCAGCAGCTTGGGGACCTACGAGCAGTACTTC.

The rearrangement joins TRBV7-2 to TRBJ1-1; a weak D match, TRBD1 (6 bases). Germline loops: CDR1 SGHTA, CDR2 FQGNSA. The length of the CDR3 is 15 residues. V dropped 5 bases and J dropped 4 bases, with 17 bases sitting between them. Here the CDR3 DNA reads TGTGCCAGCAGCAAAGACCCGGGGGCGGCCACTGAAGCTTTCTTT. Protein: CASSKDPGAATEAFF.

This sequence joins TRBV14 and TRBJ2-2; unclear D gene. V lost 6 bases and J lost 4, with 12 bases in between. The CDR3 runs to 14 residues. Germline V gene data show CDR1 as SGHDN and CDR2 as FVKESK. CDR3 region: CASRPSGGTGELFF. CDR3 nucleotide sequence: TGTGCCAGCAGACCCTCGGGCGGCACCGGGGAGCTGTTTTTT.

As DNA, the CDR3 is TGTGCCAGCAGCTTAATAGGGGGTGGTGGTGAAAAACTGTTTTTT. Protein: CASSLIGGGGEKLFF. The chain links TRBV7-7 to TRBJ1-4, with TRBD1 as a possible D gene (6 bases). The V end was cut by 2 bases, the J end by 7 bases, with 14 bases between. Germline V CDR1 and CDR2: SSHAT, FNYEAQ (reference sequence). The CDR3 totals 15 residues.

V and J are TRBV2 and TRBJ2-7; D tentatively reads TRBD1 or TRBD2 (5 bases each). The CDR3 is made up of 15 amino acids. The V end was cut by 4 bases, the J end by 0 bases, with 13 bases between. Germline lookup yields CDR1 SNHLY and CDR2 FYNNEI. CDR3 in DNA: TGTGCCAGCAGTGGGCCAGGGACGAGCTCCTACGAGCAGTACTTC. This gives the protein CASSGPGTSSYEQYF.

The rearrangement joins TRBV25-1 to TRBJ1-4; 7 bases align to TRBD1. V lost 2 bases to trimming and J lost 13 bases; unmatched junction nucleotides: 10. Looked up from germline, CDR1 is MGHDK and CDR2 is SYGVNS. The CDR3 runs 14 residues. CDR3 coding DNA: TGTGCCAGCAGTGAACCAGGGGGAGTCCGGGGACTGTTTTTT. Translated, it gives CASSEPGGVRGLFF. Full variable domain (missing parts from reference TRBV25-1 and TRBJ1-4): EADIYQTPRYLVIGTGKKITLECSQTMGHDKMYWYQQDPGMELHLIHYSYGVNSTEKGDLSSESTVSRIRTEHFPLTLESARPSHTSQYLCASSEPGGVRGLFFGSGTQLSVL.

This chain joins TRBV6-5 and TRBJ1-2; D is possibly TRBD1 (6 bases). The CDR3 runs 13 residues. CDR1 is MNHEY and CDR2 is SVGAGI in the germline V gene. V lost 8 bases and J 3 bases, leaving 13 bases between the germline ends. The CDR3 protein is CASHRGGYYGYTF. The CDR3 coding sequence is TGTGCCAGCCACCGGGGGGGCTACTATGGCTACACCTTC.